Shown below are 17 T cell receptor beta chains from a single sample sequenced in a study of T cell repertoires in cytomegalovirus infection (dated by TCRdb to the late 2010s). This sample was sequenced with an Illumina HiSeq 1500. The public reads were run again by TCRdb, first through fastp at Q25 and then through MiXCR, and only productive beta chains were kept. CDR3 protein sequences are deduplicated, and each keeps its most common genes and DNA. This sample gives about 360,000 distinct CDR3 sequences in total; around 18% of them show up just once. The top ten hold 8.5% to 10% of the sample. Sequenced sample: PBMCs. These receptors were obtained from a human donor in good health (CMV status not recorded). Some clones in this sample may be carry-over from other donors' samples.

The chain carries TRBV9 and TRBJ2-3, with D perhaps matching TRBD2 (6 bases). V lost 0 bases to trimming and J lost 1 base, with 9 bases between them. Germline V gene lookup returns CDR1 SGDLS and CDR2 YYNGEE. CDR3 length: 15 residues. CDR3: CASSVAPSGTDTQYF. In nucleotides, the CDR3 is TGTGCCAGCAGCGTAGCCCCTAGCGGCACAGATACGCAGTATTTT.

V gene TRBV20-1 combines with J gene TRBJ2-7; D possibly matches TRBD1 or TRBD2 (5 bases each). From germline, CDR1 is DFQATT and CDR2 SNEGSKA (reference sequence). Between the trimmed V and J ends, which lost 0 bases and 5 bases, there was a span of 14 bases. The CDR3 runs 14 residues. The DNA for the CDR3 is TGCAGTGCTAGAGATGTGGGACCCAACCACGAGCAGTACTTC. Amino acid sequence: CSARDVGPNHEQYF.

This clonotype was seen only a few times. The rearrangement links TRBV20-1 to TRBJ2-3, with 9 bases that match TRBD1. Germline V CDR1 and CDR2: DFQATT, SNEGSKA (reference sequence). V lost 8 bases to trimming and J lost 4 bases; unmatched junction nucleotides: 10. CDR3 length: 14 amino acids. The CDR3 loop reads CSLEQGAGADTQYF. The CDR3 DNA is TGCAGTCTCGAACAGGGGGCGGGGGCAGATACGCAGTATTTT.

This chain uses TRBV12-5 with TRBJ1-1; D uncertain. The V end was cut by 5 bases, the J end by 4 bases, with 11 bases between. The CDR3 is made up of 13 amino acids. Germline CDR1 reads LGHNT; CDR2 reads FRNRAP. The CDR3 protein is CASGPTPATEAFF. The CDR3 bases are TGTGCTAGTGGTCCCACACCTGCCACTGAAGCTTTCTTT.

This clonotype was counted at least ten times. In DNA, the CDR3 is TGTGCCAGCAGCTCACTCTACGAGCCCCCCTACAATGAGCAGTTCTTC. Encoded protein: CASSSLYEPPYNEQFF. The chain joins TRBV7-6 to TRBJ2-1; D gene uncertain. The V and J ends lost 4 bases and 2 bases respectively, with 15 bases between them. This CDR3 contains 16 residues. Germline CDR1 is SGHVS and CDR2 is FNYEAQ.

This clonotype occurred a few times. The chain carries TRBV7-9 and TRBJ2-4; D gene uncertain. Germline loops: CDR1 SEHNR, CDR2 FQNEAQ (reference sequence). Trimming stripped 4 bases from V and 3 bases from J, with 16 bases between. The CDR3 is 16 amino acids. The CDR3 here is CASSYGRTSDKNIQYF. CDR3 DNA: TGTGCCAGCAGCTACGGACGGACCTCCGACAAAAACATTCAGTACTTC.

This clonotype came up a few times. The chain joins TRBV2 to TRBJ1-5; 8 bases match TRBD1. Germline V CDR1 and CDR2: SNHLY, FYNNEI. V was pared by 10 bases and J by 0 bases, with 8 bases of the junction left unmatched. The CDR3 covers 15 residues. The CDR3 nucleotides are TGTGCCACCGGGACAGGCCCTCATAGCAATCAGCCCCAGCATTTT. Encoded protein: CATGTGPHSNQPQHF.

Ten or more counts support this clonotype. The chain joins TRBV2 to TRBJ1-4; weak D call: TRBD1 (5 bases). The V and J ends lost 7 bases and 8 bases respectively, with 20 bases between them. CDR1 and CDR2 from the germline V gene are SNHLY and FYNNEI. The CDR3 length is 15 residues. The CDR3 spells CASTPFREGWEKLFF. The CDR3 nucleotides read TGTGCCAGCACCCCATTCAGGGAAGGTTGGGAAAAACTGTTTTTT.

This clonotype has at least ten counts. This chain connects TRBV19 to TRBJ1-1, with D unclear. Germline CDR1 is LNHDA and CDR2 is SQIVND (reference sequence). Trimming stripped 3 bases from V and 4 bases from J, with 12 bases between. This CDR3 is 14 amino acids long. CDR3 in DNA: TGTGCCAGTAGTATGCAGCCCGGGAGCACTGAAGCTTTCTTT. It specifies CASSMQPGSTEAFF.

This CDR3 reads CASSPPVGATEAFF. The DNA of the CDR3 is TGTGCCAGCAGCCCACCCGTTGGAGCCACTGAAGCTTTCTTT. The chain uses TRBV4-2 and TRBJ1-1; D is unresolved. Germline-derived CDR1 and CDR2 are LGHNA and YNFKEQ. Between the trimmed V and J ends, which lost 4 bases and 4 bases, there was a span of 13 bases. This CDR3 is 14 amino acids long.

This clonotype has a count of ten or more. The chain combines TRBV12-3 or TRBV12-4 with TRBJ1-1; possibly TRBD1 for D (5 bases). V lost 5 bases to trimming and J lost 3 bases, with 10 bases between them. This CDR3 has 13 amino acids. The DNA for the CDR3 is TGTGCCAGCAGTCCCCGCAGGGACACTGAAGCTTTCTTT. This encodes CASSPRRDTEAFF.

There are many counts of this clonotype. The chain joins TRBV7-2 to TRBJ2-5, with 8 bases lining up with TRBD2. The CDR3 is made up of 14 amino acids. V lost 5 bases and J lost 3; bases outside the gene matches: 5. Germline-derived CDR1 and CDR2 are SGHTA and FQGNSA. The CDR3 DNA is TGTGCCAGCAGCCTAAGCGGGAGTGAAGAGACCCAGTACTTC. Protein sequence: CASSLSGSEETQYF.

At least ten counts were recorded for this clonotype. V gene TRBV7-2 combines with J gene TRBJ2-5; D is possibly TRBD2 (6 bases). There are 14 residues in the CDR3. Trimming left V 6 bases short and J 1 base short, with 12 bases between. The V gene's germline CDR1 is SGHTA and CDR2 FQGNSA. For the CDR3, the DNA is TGTGCCAGCAGGCCTGGGACTCTCCAAGAGACCCAGTACTTC. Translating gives CASRPGTLQETQYF.

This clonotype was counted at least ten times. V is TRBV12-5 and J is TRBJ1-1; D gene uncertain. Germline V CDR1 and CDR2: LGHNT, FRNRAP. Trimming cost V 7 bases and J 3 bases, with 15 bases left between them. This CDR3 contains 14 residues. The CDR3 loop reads CASAWTGRDTEAFF. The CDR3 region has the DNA TGTGCTAGTGCCTGGACGGGCCGGGACACTGAAGCTTTCTTT. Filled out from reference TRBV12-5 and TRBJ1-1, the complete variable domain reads DARVTQTPRHKVTEMGQEVTMRCQPILGHNTVFWYRQTMMQGLELLAYFRNRAPLDDSGMPKDRFSAEMPDATLATLKIQPSEPRDSAVYFCASAWTGRDTEAFFGQGTRLTVV.

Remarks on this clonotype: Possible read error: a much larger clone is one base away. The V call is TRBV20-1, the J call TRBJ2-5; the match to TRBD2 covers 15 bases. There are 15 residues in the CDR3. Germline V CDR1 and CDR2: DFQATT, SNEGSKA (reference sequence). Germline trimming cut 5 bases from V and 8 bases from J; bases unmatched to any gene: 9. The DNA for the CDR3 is TGCAGTGCTCCTGGACTAGCGGGAGGGGTAGATACCCAGTACTTC. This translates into CSAPGLAGGVDTQYF.

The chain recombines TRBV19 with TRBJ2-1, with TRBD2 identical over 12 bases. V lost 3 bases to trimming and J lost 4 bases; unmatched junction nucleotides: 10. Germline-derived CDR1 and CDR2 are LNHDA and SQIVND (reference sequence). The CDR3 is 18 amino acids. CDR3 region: CASSIGDPGLAGYNEQFF. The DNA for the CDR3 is TGTGCCAGTAGTATCGGGGACCCGGGACTAGCGGGTTACAATGAGCAGTTCTTC.

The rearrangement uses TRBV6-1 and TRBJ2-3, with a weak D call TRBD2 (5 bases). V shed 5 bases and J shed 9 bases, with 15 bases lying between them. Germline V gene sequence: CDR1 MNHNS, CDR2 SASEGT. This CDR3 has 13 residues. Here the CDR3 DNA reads TGTGCCAGCAGTCTGGGAGATGAAACCACGCAGTATTTT. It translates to CASSLGDETTQYF.